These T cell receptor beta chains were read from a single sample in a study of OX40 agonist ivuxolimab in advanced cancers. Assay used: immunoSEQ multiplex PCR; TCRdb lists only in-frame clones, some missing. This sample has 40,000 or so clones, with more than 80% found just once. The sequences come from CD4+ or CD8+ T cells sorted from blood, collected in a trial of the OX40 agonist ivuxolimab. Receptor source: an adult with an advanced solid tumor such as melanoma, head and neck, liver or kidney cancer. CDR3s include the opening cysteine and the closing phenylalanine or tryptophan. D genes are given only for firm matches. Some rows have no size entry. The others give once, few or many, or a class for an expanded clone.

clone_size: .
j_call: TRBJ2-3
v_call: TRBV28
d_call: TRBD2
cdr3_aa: CASSPPQLATDTQYF
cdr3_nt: TGTGCCAGCAGTCCGCCGCAACTAGCGACAGATACGCAGTATTTT

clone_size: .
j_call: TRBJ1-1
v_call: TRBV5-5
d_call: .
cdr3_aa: CASSSGGTEAFF
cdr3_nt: TGTGCCAGCAGCTCGGGGGGCACTGAAGCTTTCTTT

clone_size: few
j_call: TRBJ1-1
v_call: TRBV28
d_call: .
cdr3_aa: CASSFKGTEAFF
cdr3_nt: TGTGCCAGCAGTTTCAAGGGGACTGAAGCTTTCTTT

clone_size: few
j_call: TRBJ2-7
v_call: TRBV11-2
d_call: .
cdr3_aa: CASSVSGLTYEQYF
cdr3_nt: TGTGCCAGCAGCGTATCGGGGCTAACCTACGAGCAGTACTTC

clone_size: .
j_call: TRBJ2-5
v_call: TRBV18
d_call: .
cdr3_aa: CASSPGTRMGETQYF
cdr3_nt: TGTGCCAGCTCACCCGGGACCCGGATGGGTGAGACCCAGTACTTC

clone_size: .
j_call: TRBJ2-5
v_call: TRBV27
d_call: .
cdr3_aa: CASSSQETQYF
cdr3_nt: TGTGCCAGCAGTTCCCAAGAGACCCAGTACTTC

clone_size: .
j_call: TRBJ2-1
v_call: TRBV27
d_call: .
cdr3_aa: CASSSPTRSNEQFF
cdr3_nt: TGTGCCAGCAGTTCCCCTACCCGGAGCAATGAGCAGTTCTTC

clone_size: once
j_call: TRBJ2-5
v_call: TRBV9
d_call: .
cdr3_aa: CASSPGETQYF
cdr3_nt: TGTGCCAGCAGCCCGGGGGAGACCCAGTACTTC

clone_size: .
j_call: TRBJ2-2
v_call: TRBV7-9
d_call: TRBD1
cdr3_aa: CASSFDRGETGELFF
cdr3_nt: TGTGCCAGCAGCTTCGACAGGGGAGAGACCGGGGAGCTGTTTTTT

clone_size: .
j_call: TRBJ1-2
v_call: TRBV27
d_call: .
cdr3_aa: CASSLASGGGYTF
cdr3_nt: TGTGCCAGCAGTTTAGCGTCGGGGGGGGGCTACACCTTC

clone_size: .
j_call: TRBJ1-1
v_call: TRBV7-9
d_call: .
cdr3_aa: CASSLGSEAFF
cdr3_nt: TGTGCCAGCAGCTTGGGTAGTGAAGCTTTCTTT

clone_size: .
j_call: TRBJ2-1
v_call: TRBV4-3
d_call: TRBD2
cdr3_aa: CASSQDRLGGGAWNEQFF
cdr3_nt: TGCGCCAGCAGCCAAGATCGATTAGGCGGGGGGGCATGGAATGAGCAGTTCTTC

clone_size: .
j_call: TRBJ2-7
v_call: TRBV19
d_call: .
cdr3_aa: CASSPGGREQYF
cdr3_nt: TGTGCCAGTAGCCCGGGTGGCCGCGAGCAGTACTTC

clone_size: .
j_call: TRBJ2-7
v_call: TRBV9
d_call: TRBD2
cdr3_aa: CASSTAGLAGGEQYF
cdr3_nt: TGTGCCAGCAGCACCGCAGGACTAGCGGGGGGCGAGCAGTACTTC

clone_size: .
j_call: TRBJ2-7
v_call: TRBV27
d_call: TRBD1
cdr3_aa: CASSPGTGGYEQYF
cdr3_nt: TGTGCCAGCAGCCCCGGGACAGGGGGTTACGAGCAGTACTTC

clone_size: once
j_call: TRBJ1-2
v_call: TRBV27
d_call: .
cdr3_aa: CASSSIPAGGYTF
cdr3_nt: TGTGCCAGCAGTTCAATCCCCGCCGGGGGCTACACCTTC

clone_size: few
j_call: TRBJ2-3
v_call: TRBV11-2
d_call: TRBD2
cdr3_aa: CASSTWTSGSGDTQYF
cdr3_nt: TGTGCCAGCTCCACCTGGACTAGCGGGAGTGGTGATACGCAGTATTTT

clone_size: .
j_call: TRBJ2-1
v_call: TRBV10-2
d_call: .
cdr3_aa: CASSDLGGYYNEQFF
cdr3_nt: TGCGCCAGCAGTGATCTTGGGGGTTACTACAATGAGCAGTTCTTC

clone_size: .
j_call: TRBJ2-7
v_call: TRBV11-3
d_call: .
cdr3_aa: CASSFELQGYEQYF
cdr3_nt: TGTGCCAGCAGCTTCGAACTACAGGGATACGAGCAGTACTTC

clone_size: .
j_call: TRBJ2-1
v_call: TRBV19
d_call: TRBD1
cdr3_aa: CASSIGTGANEQFF
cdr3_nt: TGTGCCAGTAGTATTGGTACAGGGGCGAATGAGCAGTTCTTC

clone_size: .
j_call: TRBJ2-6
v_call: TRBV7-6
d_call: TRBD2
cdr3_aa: CASSPGGAGANVLTF
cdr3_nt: TGTGCCAGCAGCCCCGGGGGGGCCGGGGCCAACGTCCTGACTTTC

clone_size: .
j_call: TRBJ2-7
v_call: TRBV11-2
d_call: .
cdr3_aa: CASSLDWYEQYF
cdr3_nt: TGTGCCAGCAGCTTAGATTGGTACGAGCAGTACTTC

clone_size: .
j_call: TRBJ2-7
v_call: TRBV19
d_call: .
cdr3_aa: CASSIDLGSSEQYF
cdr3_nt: TGTGCCAGTAGTATAGACTTGGGCAGCAGCGAGCAGTACTTC

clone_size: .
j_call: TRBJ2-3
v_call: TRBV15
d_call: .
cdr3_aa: CATSARISTDTQYF
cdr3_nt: TGTGCCACCAGCGCCAGGATCAGCACAGATACGCAGTATTTT

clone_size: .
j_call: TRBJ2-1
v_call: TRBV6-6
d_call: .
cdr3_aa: CASSDSLLYNEQFF
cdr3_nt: TGTGCCAGCAGTGACTCGCTACTATACAATGAGCAGTTCTTC

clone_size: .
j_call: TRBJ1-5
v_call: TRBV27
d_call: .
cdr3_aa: CASSLGSNQPQHF
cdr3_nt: TGTGCCAGCAGTTTGGGGAGCAATCAGCCCCAGCATTTT

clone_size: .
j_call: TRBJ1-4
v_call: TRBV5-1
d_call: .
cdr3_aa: CASSPHGDSDEKLFF
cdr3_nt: TGCGCCAGCAGCCCCCACGGGGATTCTGATGAAAAACTGTTTTTT

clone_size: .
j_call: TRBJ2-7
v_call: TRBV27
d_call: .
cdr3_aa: CASSLSRVGYEQYF
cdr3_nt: TGTGCCAGCAGTTTATCCAGGGTTGGGTACGAGCAGTACTTC

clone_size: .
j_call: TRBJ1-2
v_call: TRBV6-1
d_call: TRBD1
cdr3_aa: CASSVGRGPNYGYTF
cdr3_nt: TGTGCCAGCAGCGTGGGGAGGGGGCCTAACTATGGCTACACCTTC

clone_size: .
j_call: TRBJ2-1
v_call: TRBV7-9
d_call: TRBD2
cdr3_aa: CASSRGTSGGEYNEQFF
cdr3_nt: TGTGCCAGCAGCCGCGGGACTAGCGGGGGAGAATACAATGAGCAGTTCTTC

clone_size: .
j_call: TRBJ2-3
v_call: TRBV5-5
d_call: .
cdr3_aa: CASSTTDTQYF
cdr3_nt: TGTGCCAGCAGCACCACAGATACGCAGTATTTT

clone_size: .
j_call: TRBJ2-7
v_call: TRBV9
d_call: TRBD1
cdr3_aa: CASSRGQLSYEQYF
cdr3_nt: TGTGCCAGCAGCCGGGGACAGTTGTCCTACGAGCAGTACTTC

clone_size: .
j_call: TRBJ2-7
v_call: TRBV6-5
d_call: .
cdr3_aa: CASSYSGTGSYEQYF
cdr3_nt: TGTGCCAGCAGTTACTCTGGAACAGGGTCCTACGAGCAGTACTTC

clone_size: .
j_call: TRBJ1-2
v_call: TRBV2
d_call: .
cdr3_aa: CASLKVLEGGYTF
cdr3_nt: TGTGCCAGCCTAAAGGTCCTAGAGGGTGGCTACACCTTC

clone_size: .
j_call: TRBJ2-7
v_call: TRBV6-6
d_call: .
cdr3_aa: CASSPHGRGFWDEQYF
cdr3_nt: TGTGCCAGCAGTCCCCATGGGAGGGGGTTTTGGGACGAGCAGTACTTC

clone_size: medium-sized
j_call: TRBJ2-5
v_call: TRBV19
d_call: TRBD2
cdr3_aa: CATSPGLASQETQYF
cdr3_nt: TGTGCCACCTCCCCGGGACTAGCGTCTCAAGAGACCCAGTACTTC

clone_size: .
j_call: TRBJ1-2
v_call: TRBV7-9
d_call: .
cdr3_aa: CASTFQDGYTF
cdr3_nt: TGTGCCAGCACCTTCCAGGATGGCTACACCTTC

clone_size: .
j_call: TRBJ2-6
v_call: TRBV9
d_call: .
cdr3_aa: CASSVGHSGANVLTF
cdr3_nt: TGTGCCAGCAGCGTAGGCCACTCTGGGGCCAACGTCCTGACTTTC

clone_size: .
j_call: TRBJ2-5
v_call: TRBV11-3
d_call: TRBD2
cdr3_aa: CASSPAGLVWETQYF
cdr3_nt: TGTGCCAGCAGCCCCGCGGGACTAGTCTGGGAGACCCAGTACTTC

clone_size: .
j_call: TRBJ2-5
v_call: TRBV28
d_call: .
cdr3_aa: CASSFAVLTKTKETQYF
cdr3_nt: TGTGCCAGCAGTTTCGCGGTTCTGACGAAGACAAAAGAGACCCAGTACTTC

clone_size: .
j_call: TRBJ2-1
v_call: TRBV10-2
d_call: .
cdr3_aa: CASSNSNGGNEQFF
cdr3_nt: TGCGCCAGCAGCAACAGTAACGGGGGCAATGAGCAGTTCTTC

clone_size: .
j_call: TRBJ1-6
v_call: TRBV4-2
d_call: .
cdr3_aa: CASSQEGGGYNSPLHF
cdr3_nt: TGTGCCAGCAGCCAAGAGGGGGGGGGTTATAATTCACCCCTCCACTTT

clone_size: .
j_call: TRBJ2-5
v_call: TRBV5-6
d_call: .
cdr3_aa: CASSLDSETQYF
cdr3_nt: TGTGCCAGCAGCTTGGACAGCGAGACCCAGTACTTC

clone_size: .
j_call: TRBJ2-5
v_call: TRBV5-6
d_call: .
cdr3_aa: CASSLGRETQYF
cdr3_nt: TGTGCCAGCAGCTTGGGTCGGGAGACCCAGTACTTC

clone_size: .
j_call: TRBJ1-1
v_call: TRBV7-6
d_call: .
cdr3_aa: CASSLDGRANTEAFF
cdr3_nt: TGTGCCAGCAGCTTAGACGGCAGGGCGAACACTGAAGCTTTCTTT

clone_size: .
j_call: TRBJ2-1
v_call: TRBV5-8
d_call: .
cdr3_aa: CASSYNGPSEFF
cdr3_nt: TGTGCCAGCAGCTATAATGGGCCTAGTGAGTTCTTC

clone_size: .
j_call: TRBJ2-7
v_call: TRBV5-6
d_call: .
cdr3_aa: CASSVSYEQYF
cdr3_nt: TGTGCCAGCAGCGTATCCTACGAGCAGTACTTC

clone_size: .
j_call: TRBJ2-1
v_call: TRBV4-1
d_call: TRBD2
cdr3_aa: CASSHQKGGGSYNEQFF
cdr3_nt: TGCGCCAGCAGCCACCAAAAGGGCGGGGGGTCCTACAATGAGCAGTTCTTC

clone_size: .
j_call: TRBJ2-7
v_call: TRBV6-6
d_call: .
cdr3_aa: CASSGGGSYEQYF
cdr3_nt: TGTGCCAGCAGCGGCGGCGGCTCCTACGAGCAGTACTTC

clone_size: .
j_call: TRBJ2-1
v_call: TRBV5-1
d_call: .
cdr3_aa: CASSDPRDSLYNEQFF
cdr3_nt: TGCGCCAGCAGCGACCCCCGGGACTCCCTCTACAATGAGCAGTTCTTC

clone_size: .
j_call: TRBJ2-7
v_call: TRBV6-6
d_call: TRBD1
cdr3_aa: CASSKTGGYEQYF
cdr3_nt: TGTGCCAGCAGTAAGACAGGGGGGTACGAGCAGTACTTC

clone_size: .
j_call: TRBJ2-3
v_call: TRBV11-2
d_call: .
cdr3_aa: CASSLSGGSSTDTQYF
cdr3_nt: TGTGCCAGCAGCTTAAGTGGTGGGTCTAGCACAGATACGCAGTATTTT

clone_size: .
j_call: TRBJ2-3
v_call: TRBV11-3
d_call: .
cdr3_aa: CASSLSEPGPATDTQYF
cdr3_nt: TGTGCCAGCAGCTTATCCGAGCCGGGCCCAGCCACAGATACGCAGTATTTT

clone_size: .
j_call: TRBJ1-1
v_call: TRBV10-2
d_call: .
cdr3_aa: CASSGPGRQMNTEAFF
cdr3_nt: TGCGCCAGCAGTGGACCAGGAAGACAGATGAACACTGAAGCTTTCTTT

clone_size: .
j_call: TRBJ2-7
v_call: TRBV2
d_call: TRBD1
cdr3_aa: CAFWDSSYEQYF
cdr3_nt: TGTGCCTTCTGGGACAGCTCCTACGAGCAGTACTTC

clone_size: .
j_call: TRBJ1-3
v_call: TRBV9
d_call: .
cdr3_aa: CASSVGGWTPGNTIYF
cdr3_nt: TGTGCCAGCAGCGTTGGCGGGTGGACGCCTGGAAACACCATATATTTT

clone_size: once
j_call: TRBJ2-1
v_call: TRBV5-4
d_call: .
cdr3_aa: CASIPGWGRLASPEQFF
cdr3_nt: TGTGCCAGCATCCCAGGCTGGGGGCGTTTGGCTTCTCCTGAGCAGTTCTTC

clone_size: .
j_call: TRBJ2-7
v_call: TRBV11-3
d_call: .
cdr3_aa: CASSLPTGSREQYF
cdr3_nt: TGTGCCAGCAGCCTCCCGACAGGTTCGCGGGAGCAGTACTTC